The clone carrying this T cell receptor beta chain was observed a handful of times. Its cognate antigen is unknown. Treatment noted: oral pan-JAK inhibitor, 5-10 mg twice daily. This sample is drawn from a study of CD8+ T cells in alopecia areata. Isolated RNA was reverse transcribed into cDNA used as the sequencing template. TCRdb's copy holds only in-frame clones and misses some; the assay was immunoSEQ multiplex PCR. The repertoire holds over 150,000 clones, 53% seen once, with 10% to 14% in the top ten. Study conclusions and caveats: Relative to normal scalp, lesional scalp, especially alopecia totalis/universalis, showed higher clonality. Any link of baseline CD8+ expansion to response, resting on one nonresponder, remains uncertain.

CDR1 SGHDN and CDR2 FVKESK come from the germline V gene. This CDR3 has 16 residues. After removal of 1 base from V and 5 bases from J, the junction contained 7 bases not matched to a gene. The input for sequencing was CD8+ T cells sorted from blood, taken at week 24, from a patient treated with tofacitinib. The V gene is TRBV14, the J gene TRBJ2-1; 8 nucleotides agree with TRBD2. The TCR sequence derives from a human donor with alopecia areata. The CDR3 DNA reads TGTGCCAGCAGCCAAGTCGGGACGGGGGGGCACAATGAGCAGTTCTTC. Its translation: CASSQVGTGGHNEQFF.